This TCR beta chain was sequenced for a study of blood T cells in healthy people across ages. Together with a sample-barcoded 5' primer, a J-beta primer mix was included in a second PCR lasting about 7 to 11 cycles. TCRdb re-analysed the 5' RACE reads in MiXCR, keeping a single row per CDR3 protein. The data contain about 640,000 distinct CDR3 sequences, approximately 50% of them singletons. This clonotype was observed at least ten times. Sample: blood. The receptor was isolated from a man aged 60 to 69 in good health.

The CDR3 spells CASSRHWGQGIDNEQFF. Here the CDR3 DNA reads TGTGCCAGCAGCCGCCACTGGGGACAGGGAATTGACAATGAGCAGTTCTTC. The chain has TRBV3-1 and TRBJ2-1; 9 bases agree with TRBD1. The CDR3 spans 17 residues. Germline V gene data show CDR1 as LGHDT and CDR2 as YNNKEL (reference sequence). Unmatched junction bases numbered 12, after V lost 4 bases and J lost 5 bases.